This TCR beta chain was recovered during a study of vaccination and CD4 T cells after COVID-19. Study summary: Two of the convalescents were Hispanic, and convalescents were six males and four females.

The treatment here: approximately 11-day PBMC culture with coronavirus spike peptide pools or control peptides (ViraFEST assay). Investigators obtained the unexposed donor's CD4+ T cells before the COVID-19 pandemic (2011-2018). ViraFEST used peptide pools to expand antigen-specific T cells before TCR sequencing. Subject to cell availability, CD4+ T cells from unexposed donors were probed with SARS-CoV-2 S/N and four cold-coronavirus spikes. Remarks on this clonotype: Its antigen remains unidentified.

Researchers used the Oncomine TCR Beta short-read assay to sequence DNA from cultured CD4+ T cells. In TCRdb, the PCR reads were re-called with MiXCR into one record per CDR3 protein. This sample has 6,500 to 7,500 distinct CDR3 sequences, with about 45% found just once. The sequenced material came from CD4+ T cells from blood, cultured in vitro. The source is a human donor in good health.

The CDR3 DNA reads TGTGCCAGTAGTATAAGAGGGGGACAGGGGGCAAGTCAGCCCCAGCATTTT. Translation: CASSIRGGQGASQPQHF. The V gene is TRBV19, the J gene TRBJ1-5; 12 bases are a match to TRBD1. V lost 2 bases to trimming and J lost 6 bases; unmatched junction nucleotides: 8. Germline CDR1 LNHDA, CDR2 SQIVND (reference sequence). The CDR3 spans 17 residues.